The 21 T cell receptor beta chains below all came from one sample that was sequenced in a study of blood T cells in healthy people across ages. Alongside a J-beta primer mix, a sample-barcoded 5' primer served in a second PCR lasting about 7 to 12 cycles. TCRdb re-called the 5' RACE reads through MiXCR, storing one row per CDR3 protein. Of fewer than 750,000 distinct CDR3 sequences in the sample, around 48% were seen once. Sequences were obtained from blood. These receptor sequences come from a man older than 75 in good health.

This clonotype was recorded a few times. The gene calls are TRBV20-1 and TRBJ2-3; 10 nucleotides match TRBD2. CDR3 size: 16 residues. V lost 5 bases, J lost 2 bases, and 10 bases stayed unmatched. From germline, CDR1 is DFQATT and CDR2 SNEGSKA (reference sequence). CDR3 bases: TGCAGTGCTCGCATCCTAGCGGGAGCGAACACAGATACGCAGTATTTT. Protein sequence: CSARILAGANTDTQYF.

This CDR3 reads CASSSVWRNTEAFF. The CDR3 DNA reads as TGTGCCAGCAGCTCCGTGTGGCGGAACACTGAAGCTTTCTTT. The rearrangement uses TRBV13 and TRBJ1-1; D not resolved. Trimming cost V 4 bases and J 1 base, with 10 bases left between them. Germline V CDR1 and CDR2: PRHDT, FYEKMQ (reference sequence). This CDR3 is built from 14 residues.

CDR3 sequence: CASTLNGGRNYGYTF. CDR3 bases: TGTGCCAGCACCTTAAACGGCGGGAGGAACTATGGCTACACCTTC. The V gene is TRBV6-2 or TRBV6-3, the J gene TRBJ1-2; D is unresolved. CDR1 and CDR2 (germline): MNHEY, SVGEGT. The CDR3 sequence is 15 residues long. Between the trimmed V and J ends, which lost 7 bases and 2 bases, there was a span of 17 bases.

The rearrangement joins TRBV5-1 to TRBJ1-1, with a weak D call TRBD1 (5 bases). Deletions cut 0 bases from V and 5 bases from J, with 14 bases between. There are 15 residues in the CDR3. Germline-derived CDR1 and CDR2 are SGHRS and YFSETQ. The CDR3 coding sequence is TGCGCCAGCAGCTTGGGGAGCACAGGAGGGACTGAAGCTTTCTTT. It yields the protein CASSLGSTGGTEAFF. The complete variable domain, with remaining parts taken from reference TRBV5-1 and TRBJ1-1, reads KAGVTQTPRYLIKTRGQQVTLSCSPISGHRSVSWYQQTPGQGLQFLFEYFSETQRNKGNFPGRFSGRQFSNSRSEMNVSTLELGDSALYLCASSLGSTGGTEAFFGQGTRLTVV.

This clonotype was counted ten times or more. The rearrangement uses TRBV7-2 and TRBJ2-5, with 8 bases aligning to TRBD1. With V trimmed by 4 bases and J by 6 bases, 10 bases remained unmatched. CDR1 and CDR2 from the germline V gene are SGHTA and FQGNSA. The CDR3 runs 15 residues. CDR3 DNA: TGTGCCAGCAGCTACTCACCCGACAGGGGTCAGACCCAGTACTTC. Its translation is CASSYSPDRGQTQYF.

This chain links TRBV6-6 with TRBJ2-2, with D uncertain. CDR1 MNHNY and CDR2 SVGAGI come from the germline V gene (reference sequence). V lost 6 bases and J 2 bases, leaving 10 bases between the germline ends. The CDR3 is 14 amino acids. CDR3 in amino acids: CASRGRVNTGELFF. CDR3 DNA: TGTGCCAGCAGAGGACGAGTCAACACCGGGGAGCTGTTTTTT.

V is TRBV20-1 and J is TRBJ2-5; TRBD2 agrees at 7 bases. V lost 1 base to trimming and J lost 4 bases; unmatched junction nucleotides: 9. The CDR3 contains 15 residues. Germline V gene data show CDR1 as DFQATT and CDR2 as SNEGSKA (reference sequence). The CDR3 protein is CSARVVGGPPETQYF. For the CDR3, the DNA is TGCAGTGCTAGAGTGGTGGGAGGGCCGCCAGAGACCCAGTACTTC.

For this clonotype: The junction and the germline gene differ at one end; a read error may be behind it. V and J are TRBV18 and TRBJ2-3, with 7 bases aligning to TRBD1. The CDR3 contains 14 residues. CDR1 and CDR2 (germline): KGHSH, LQKENI. The chain's CDR3 is CANSPQGETDTQYF. DNA of the CDR3: TGTGCCAACTCACCGCAGGGGGAGACAGATACGCAGTATTTT.

The chain is built from TRBV30 and TRBJ2-1; unclear D gene. V was shortened by 1 base and J by 2 bases, with 0 bases between the two germline ends. Germline CDR1 and CDR2: GTSNPN and SVGIG (reference sequence). This CDR3 contains 11 residues. CDR3: CAWSAYNEQFF. DNA for the CDR3: TGTGCCTGGAGTGCCTACAATGAGCAGTTCTTC.

V is TRBV7-8 and J is TRBJ2-1; TRBD1 or TRBD2 may be the D gene (5 bases each). The CDR3 runs 15 residues. V was trimmed by 5 bases and J by 3 bases, leaving 14 bases between them. Germline V gene lookup returns CDR1 SGHVS and CDR2 FQNEAQ. CDR3 bases: TGTGCCAGCAGCCAATGGGACGGCAACTACAATGAGCAGTTCTTC. Translated, it gives CASSQWDGNYNEQFF.

The rearrangement links TRBV20-1 to TRBJ2-1, with TRBD2 matching over 11 bases. The CDR3 runs 15 residues. V dropped 2 bases and J dropped 12; count of bases not matched to a gene: 12. Germline V gives CDR1 DFQATT, CDR2 SNEGSKA (reference sequence). CDR3 DNA: TGCAGTGCTAGATCACTAGCGGGAGAGAGGTACGGGCAGTTCTTC. This codes for CSARSLAGERYGQFF.

This clonotype was counted between two and nine times. The chain uses TRBV7-2 and TRBJ1-2; unclear D gene. Germline values: CDR1 SGHTA, CDR2 FQGNSA. This CDR3 has 12 amino acids. V dropped 2 bases and J dropped 4 bases, with 5 bases sitting between them. In DNA, the CDR3 is TGTGCCAGCAGCTTAAGGGTCTATGGCTACACCTTC. It is translated as CASSLRVYGYTF.

This clonotype was seen only a few times. The chain carries TRBV20-1 and TRBJ2-6; TRBD1 might be the D (5 bases). The length of the CDR3 is 18 residues. Germline CDR1 DFQATT, CDR2 SNEGSKA (reference sequence). Between the trimmed V and J ends, which lost 0 bases and 0 bases, there was a span of 15 bases. CDR3 loop: CSARDGRQFRSGANVLTF. CDR3 nucleotide sequence: TGCAGTGCTAGAGACGGGCGACAGTTCCGCTCTGGGGCCAACGTCCTGACTTTC.

The chain uses TRBV2 and TRBJ2-4, with D possibly TRBD2 on 5 matching bases. V dropped 4 bases and J dropped 0 bases, with 10 bases sitting between them. Germline V gene data show CDR1 as SNHLY and CDR2 as FYNNEI. The CDR3 runs to 15 residues. This CDR3 is CASSAVGLAKNIQYF. CDR3 nucleotide sequence: TGTGCCAGCAGTGCGGTAGGACTAGCCAAAAACATTCAGTACTTC.

This clonotype was seen at least ten times. The gene calls are TRBV6-5 and TRBJ2-5; maybe TRBD1 (6 bases). V was clipped by 6 bases and J by 7 bases, with 24 bases between them. In germline, CDR1 is MNHEY, CDR2 SVGAGI. CDR3 length equals 16 residues. The DNA for the CDR3 is TGTGCCAGCAGCCAATCAGGGGACAAACGATACCGGACCCAGTACTTC. Protein: CASSQSGDKRYRTQYF.

This clonotype was picked up many times. The chain uses TRBV29-1 and TRBJ2-7, with 7 bases lining up with TRBD1. J was trimmed by 2 bases and V by 6 bases; bases with no gene match: 13. The CDR3 runs to 15 residues. Germline lookup yields CDR1 SQVTM and CDR2 ANQGSEA. The CDR3 region has the DNA TGCAGCGTCACCCGTGGGTCAGGGGGAGCCTACGAGCAGTACTTC. Translating it yields CSVTRGSGGAYEQYF.

In this sample, this clonotype turned up many times. This rearrangement joins TRBV6-5 to TRBJ2-4; 10 positions match TRBD1. Judging by the DNA end, TRBJ2-7 fits better; the J call may be wrong. There are 13 residues in the CDR3. Germline CDR1 is MNHEY and CDR2 is SVGAGI. DNA of the CDR3: TGTGCCAGCAGTCGACAGGGGGCTGGCGAGCAGTACTTC. Its translation: CASSRQGAGEQYF.

CDR3 amino acids: CASGKDTSADTQYF. The DNA for the CDR3 is TGCGCCAGTGGGAAAGACACTTCGGCAGATACGCAGTATTTT. The rearrangement links TRBV5-1 to TRBJ2-3; no reliable D call. The CDR3 extends over 14 amino acids. Trimming took 8 bases from V and 4 from J, leaving 17 bases between them. Germline values: CDR1 SGHRS, CDR2 YFSETQ. The full variable domain, rest sourced from reference TRBV5-1 and TRBJ2-3, is KAGVTQTPRYLIKTRGQQVTLSCSPISGHRSVSWYQQTPGQGLQFLFEYFSETQRNKGNFPGRFSGRQFSNSRSEMNVSTLELGDSALYLCASGKDTSADTQYFGPGTRLTVL.

The gene calls are TRBV11-3 and TRBJ2-3; 9 bases agree with TRBD1. V trimming: 4 bases; J trimming: 7 bases; junction bases outside the gene matches: 9. From germline, CDR1 is SGHNT and CDR2 YENEEA. The CDR3 has 15 residues. CDR3 residues: CASSSGQGPPNTQYF. DNA of the CDR3: TGTGCCAGCAGCTCGGGACAGGGCCCACCAAATACGCAGTATTTT.

The V and J genes are TRBV12-3 or TRBV12-4 and TRBJ1-1, with 7 bases fitting TRBD1. The trim removed 6 bases at V and 4 bases at J, leaving 11 bases unmatched. This CDR3 is 15 amino acids long. As DNA, the CDR3 is TGTGCCAGCAGCAGGACAGGAATTTTGATCACTGAAGCTTTCTTT. This codes for CASSRTGILITEAFF.

The V call is TRBV29-1, the J call TRBJ1-1; D not resolved. This CDR3 has 12 amino acids. Trimming pared 1 base from V and 8 bases from J, leaving 11 bases between. Germline-derived CDR1 and CDR2 are SQVTM and ANQGSEA. CDR3 nucleotides: TGCAGCGTTGAAGGGATTAGGAGGGAAGCTTTCTTT. Protein sequence: CSVEGIRREAFF.